A selection of T cell receptor beta chains follows, all from one sample in a study of identifying expanded T cells in peripheral blood. Libraries were prepared by immunoSEQ multiplex PCR; TCRdb keeps only in-frame clonotypes and omits some of them. The data show 80,000 or so clones, roughly 81% seen once. The specimen sequenced was blood. These receptors were collected from a person aged 18 to 70 in good health. Each CDR3 is given with its conserved first and last residue. A D gene is named only where the DNA matches it firmly. Clone size, where shown, is once, few, many, or a class for clones that have expanded.

>NA|TRBV18|TRBJ1-4|TRBD1
CASSPQQGANEKLFF
TGTGCCAGCTCACCACAACAGGGGGCTAATGAAAAACTGTTTTTT
>NA|TRBV6-5|TRBJ2-1|TRBD2
CASSWTSGNVGNEQFF
TGTGCCAGCAGTTGGACTAGCGGGAACGTGGGTAATGAGCAGTTCTTC
>NA|TRBV9|TRBJ2-7|TRBD2
CASSPGTSASYEQYF
TGTGCCAGCAGCCCCGGGACTAGCGCCTCCTACGAGCAGTACTTC
>NA|TRBV5-5|TRBJ2-5|NA
CASSWDSQETQYF
TGTGCCAGCAGCTGGGACTCCCAAGAGACCCAGTACTTC
>NA|TRBV19|TRBJ2-3|TRBD2
CASSLAGESTDTQYF
TGTGCCAGTAGTTTAGCGGGCGAGAGCACAGATACGCAGTATTTT
>few|TRBV4-3|TRBJ1-4|NA
CASSQDYRVAYEKLFF
TGCGCCAGCAGCCAAGATTACAGGGTGGCGTATGAAAAACTGTTTTTT
>NA|TRBV2|TRBJ2-7|NA
CASSLGPLDYEQYF
TGTGCCAGCAGTCTGGGTCCGCTGGACTACGAGCAGTACTTC
>NA|TRBV28|TRBJ2-5|NA
CASSQGQHTQYF
TGTGCCAGCAGCCAAGGCCAGCACACCCAGTACTTC
>NA|TRBV4-3|TRBJ2-1|TRBD2
CASSQDPAGGSYNEQFF
TGCGCCAGCAGCCAAGACCCCGCGGGAGGGTCTTACAATGAGCAGTTCTTC
>NA|TRBV7-7|TRBJ2-5|TRBD2
CASSLAGTGEETQYF
TGTGCTAGCAGCTTAGCGGGCACGGGGGAAGAGACCCAGTACTTC
>once|TRBV6-1|TRBJ2-3|TRBD2
CASSEGAGGPSTDTQYF
TGTGCCAGCAGTGAAGGGGCGGGAGGGCCGAGCACAGATACGCAGTATTTT
>NA|TRBV4-2|TRBJ2-2|TRBD2
CASSQDETGGRSAGELFF
TGTGCCAGCAGCCAAGATGAAACGGGAGGAAGGAGCGCCGGGGAGCTGTTTTTT
>NA|TRBV14|TRBJ2-2|NA
CASSQNLQGTGELFF
TGTGCCAGCAGCCAAAATCTACAGGGCACCGGGGAGCTGTTTTTT
>few|TRBV5-4|TRBJ2-7|NA
CASSLGQGGYEQYF
TGTGCCAGCAGCTTGGGTCAGGGGGGGTACGAGCAGTACTTC
>NA|TRBV19|TRBJ2-1|NA
CASSIDGAAANEQFF
TGTGCCAGTAGTATAGATGGCGCAGCGGCCAATGAGCAGTTCTTC
>few|TRBV6-5|TRBJ2-2|NA
CASTRSRDTGELFF
TGTGCCAGCACCCGAAGTCGGGACACCGGGGAGCTGTTTTTT
>NA|TRBV6-5|TRBJ2-1|NA
CASSYSPTANNEQFF
TGTGCCAGCAGTTACTCCCCAACGGCTAACAATGAGCAGTTCTTC
>NA|TRBV30|TRBJ2-5|TRBD1
CAWSAGTGQRETQYF
TGTGCCTGGAGTGCCGGGACAGGCCAGAGAGAGACCCAGTACTTC
>NA|TRBV6-5|TRBJ2-1|NA
CASKEQGWGYNEQFF
TGTGCCAGCAAAGAACAGGGTTGGGGCTACAATGAGCAGTTCTTC
>NA|TRBV18|TRBJ2-7|NA
CASSPPVADSYEQYF
TGTGCCAGCTCACCACCTGTTGCTGATTCCTACGAGCAGTACTTC
>NA|TRBV28|TRBJ2-5|TRBD1
CASSTSGTGRETQYF
TGTGCCAGCAGCACGTCCGGGACAGGGAGGGAGACCCAGTACTTC
>NA|TRBV30|TRBJ2-5|TRBD2
CAWSTTSGMFGGETQYF
TGTGCCTGGAGTACGACTAGCGGGATGTTTGGGGGAGAGACCCAGTACTTC
>NA|TRBV6-1|TRBJ2-7|NA
CASSEVAGLHAYEQYF
TGTGCCAGCAGTGAAGTCGCCGGGCTCCACGCCTACGAGCAGTACTTC
>NA|TRBV11-2|TRBJ2-7|NA
CASSLSGTDYEQYF
TGTGCCAGCAGCTTGAGCGGGACAGATTACGAGCAGTACTTC
>NA|TRBV6-5|TRBJ1-1|NA
CASIRQGQRVFF
TGTGCCAGCATCCGGCAAGGACAGCGAGTTTTCTTT
>once|TRBV28|TRBJ1-5|NA
CASSFGRDQPQHF
TGTGCCAGCAGTTTCGGAAGGGATCAGCCCCAGCATTTT
>NA|TRBV4-1|TRBJ2-3|NA
CASSQDQEGRTQYF
TGCGCCAGCAGCCAAGATCAGGAGGGCAGGACGCAGTATTTT
>NA|TRBV28|TRBJ1-2|TRBD1
CAISQGLRNGGYTF
TGTGCCATTTCACAGGGGTTGAGGAATGGTGGCTACACCTTC
>NA|TRBV21-1|TRBJ2-3|NA
CASSKQVERIPSTDTQYF
TGTGCCAGCAGCAAGCAAGTTGAACGGATACCAAGCACAGATACGCAGTATTTT
>NA|TRBV7-3|TRBJ2-3|NA
CASSLELSTDTQYF
TGTGCCAGCAGCTTAGAGTTGAGCACAGATACGCAGTATTTT
>NA|TRBV5-8|TRBJ2-2|TRBD1
CASRRGAGTATGELFF
TGTGCCAGCAGGAGGGGAGCCGGGACAGCAACCGGGGAGCTGTTTTTT